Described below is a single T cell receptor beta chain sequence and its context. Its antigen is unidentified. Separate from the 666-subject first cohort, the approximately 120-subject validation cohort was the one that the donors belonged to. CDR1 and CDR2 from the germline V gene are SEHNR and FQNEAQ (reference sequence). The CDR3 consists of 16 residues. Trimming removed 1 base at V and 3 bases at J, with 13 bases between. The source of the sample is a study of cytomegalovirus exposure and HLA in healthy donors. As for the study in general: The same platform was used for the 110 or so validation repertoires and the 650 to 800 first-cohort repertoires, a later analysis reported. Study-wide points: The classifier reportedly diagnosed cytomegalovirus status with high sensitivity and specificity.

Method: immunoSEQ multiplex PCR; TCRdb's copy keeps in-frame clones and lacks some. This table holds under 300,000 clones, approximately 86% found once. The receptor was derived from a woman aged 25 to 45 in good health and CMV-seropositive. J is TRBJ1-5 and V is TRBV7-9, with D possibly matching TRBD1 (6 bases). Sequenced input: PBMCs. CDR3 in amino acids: CASSLVGGLDNQPQHF. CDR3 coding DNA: TGTGCCAGCAGCTTAGTGGGGGGGCTAGACAATCAGCCCCAGCATTTT. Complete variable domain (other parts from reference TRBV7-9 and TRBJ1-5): DTGVSQNPRHKITKRGQNVTFRCDPISEHNRLYWYRQTLGQGPEFLTYFQNEAQLEKSRLLSDRFSAERPKGSFSTLEIQRTEQGDSAMYLCASSLVGGLDNQPQHFGDGTRLSIL.